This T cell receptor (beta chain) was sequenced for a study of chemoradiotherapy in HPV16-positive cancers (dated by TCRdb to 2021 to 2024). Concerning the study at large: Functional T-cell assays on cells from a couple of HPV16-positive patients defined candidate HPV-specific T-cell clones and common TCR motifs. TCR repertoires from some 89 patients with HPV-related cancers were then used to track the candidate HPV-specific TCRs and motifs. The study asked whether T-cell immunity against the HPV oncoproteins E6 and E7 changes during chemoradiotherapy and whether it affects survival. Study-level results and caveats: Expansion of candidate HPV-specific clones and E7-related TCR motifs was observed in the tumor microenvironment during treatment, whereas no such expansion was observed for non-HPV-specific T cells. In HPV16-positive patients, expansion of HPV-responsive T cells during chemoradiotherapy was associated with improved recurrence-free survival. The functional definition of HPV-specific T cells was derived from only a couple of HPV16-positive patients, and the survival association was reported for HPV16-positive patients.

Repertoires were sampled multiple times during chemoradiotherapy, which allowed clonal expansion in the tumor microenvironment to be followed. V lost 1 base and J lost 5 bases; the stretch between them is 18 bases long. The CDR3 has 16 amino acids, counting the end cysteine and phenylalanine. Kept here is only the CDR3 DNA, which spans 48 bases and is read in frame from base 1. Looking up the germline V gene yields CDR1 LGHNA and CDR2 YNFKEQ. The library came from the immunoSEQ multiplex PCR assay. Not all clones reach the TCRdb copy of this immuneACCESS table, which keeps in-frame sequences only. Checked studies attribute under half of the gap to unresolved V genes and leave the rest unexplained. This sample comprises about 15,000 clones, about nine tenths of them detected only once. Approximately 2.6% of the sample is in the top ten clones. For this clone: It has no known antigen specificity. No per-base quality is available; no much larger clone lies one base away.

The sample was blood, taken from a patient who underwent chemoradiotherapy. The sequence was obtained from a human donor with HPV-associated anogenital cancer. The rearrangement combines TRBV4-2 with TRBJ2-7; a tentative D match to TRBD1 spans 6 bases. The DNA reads TGTGCCAGCAGCCAAGGGTCGGGACCAGGGGACGACGAGCAGTACTTC. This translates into CASSQGSGPGDDEQYF.